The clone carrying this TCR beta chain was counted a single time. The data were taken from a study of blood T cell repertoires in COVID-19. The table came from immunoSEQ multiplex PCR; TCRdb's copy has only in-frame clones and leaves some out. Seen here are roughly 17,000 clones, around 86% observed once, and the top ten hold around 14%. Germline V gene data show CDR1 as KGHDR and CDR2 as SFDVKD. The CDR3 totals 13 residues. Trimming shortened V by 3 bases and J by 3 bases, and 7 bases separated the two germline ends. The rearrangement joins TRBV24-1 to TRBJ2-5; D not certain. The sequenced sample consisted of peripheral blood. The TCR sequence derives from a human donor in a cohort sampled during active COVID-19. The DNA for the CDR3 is TGTGCCACCAGTGATACCCGGGAAGAGACCCAGTACTTC. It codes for CATSDTREETQYF.